Described below is a single T cell receptor (beta chain) sequence and its context. Trimming at V came to 3 bases and at J to 7 bases, leaving 11 bases not matched to a gene. In germline, CDR1 is SGHTA, CDR2 FQGNSA. This CDR3 comprises 16 residues. The total RNA that was extracted per sample amounted to at least 5 micrograms. The sample comes from a study of blood T cells in healthy people across ages. For the second PCR, which ran for about 7 to 11 cycles, a sample-barcoded 5' primer and a J-beta primer mix were used. TCRdb called the 5' RACE reads again in MiXCR, with one record for every CDR3 protein. Here the sample spans 650,000 to 900,000 distinct CDR3 sequences, about 62% being singletons.

This sequence originates from a man aged 30 to 39 in good health. The gene calls are TRBV7-2 and TRBJ2-1; 8 nucleotides match TRBD1. Sequenced material: blood. CDR3: CASSFTRTGTRNEQFF. The DNA for the CDR3 is TGTGCCAGCAGCTTTACAAGGACAGGGACGCGGAATGAGCAGTTCTTC.